A selection of T cell receptor beta chains follows, all from one sample in a study of OX40 agonist ivuxolimab in advanced cancers. Clones were sequenced by immunoSEQ multiplex PCR, and TCRdb holds only the in-frame ones, with some missing. The profile shows some 35,000 clones, roughly 84% of them singletons. The source material was CD4+ or CD8+ T cells sorted from blood, sampled in a trial of the OX40 agonist ivuxolimab. These receptors all stem from an adult with an advanced solid tumor such as melanoma, head and neck, liver or kidney cancer. Both conserved end residues are part of each CDR3. D genes are given only for firm matches. Rows give clone size only sometimes, using once, few, many, or a class for an expanded clone.

d_gene,abundance,j_gene,v_gene,CDR3nt,CDR3aa
.,once,TRBJ2-3,TRBV7-9,TGTGCCAGCAGACCTTCGGGGAGGGATACGCAGTATTTT,CASRPSGRDTQYF
.,.,TRBJ2-3,TRBV5-4,TGTGCCAGCAGCTTGATTAGCGCCCCCAAAACAGATACGCAGTATTTT,CASSLISAPKTDTQYF
TRBD2,.,TRBJ2-1,TRBV11-2,TGTGCCAGCAGCTCGCGGGGGGGCCCCGGCGGTGAGCAGTTCTTC,CASSSRGGPGGEQFF
.,.,TRBJ2-6,TRBV14,TGTGCCAGCAGCCAATCTTCGTTGACGGGCGTCCTGACTTTC,CASSQSSLTGVLTF
.,once,TRBJ2-1,TRBV29-1,TGCAGCATCCCCCGGTTGGGCAATGAGCAGTTCTTC,CSIPRLGNEQFF
TRBD2,.,TRBJ2-5,TRBV10-2,TGCGCCAGCAGTCGGGCTAGCGGGGGCCTAGAGACCCAGTACTTC,CASSRASGGLETQYF
TRBD2,few,TRBJ2-7,TRBV27,TGTGCCAGCAGTTCCGGGACTAGCGGGAGCGTGGAGCAGTACTTC,CASSSGTSGSVEQYF
.,.,TRBJ2-2,TRBV5-4,TGTGCCAGCACCCCCGGTAAGGGGAACACCGGGGAGCTGTTTTTT,CASTPGKGNTGELFF
.,.,TRBJ2-3,TRBV21-1,TGTGCCAGCAGCAAAGTAAAGGGTTACACAGATACGCAGTATTTT,CASSKVKGYTDTQYF
.,.,TRBJ1-2,TRBV7-6,TGTGCCAGCAGTCCTCTCTTGTCAGGAGATGGCTACACCTTC,CASSPLLSGDGYTF
TRBD1,.,TRBJ1-6,TRBV5-6,TGTGCCAGCAGCTTAAGACAGGGCTACGATTCACCCCTCCACTTT,CASSLRQGYDSPLHF
.,.,TRBJ2-6,TRBV30,TGTGCCTGGAGTGTTCAAGGCCTTAGCTCTGGGGCCAACGTCCTGACTTTC,CAWSVQGLSSGANVLTF
.,.,TRBJ2-1,TRBV5-1,TGCGCCAGCAGCTTGGGGGACCCCTACAATGAGCAGTTCTTC,CASSLGDPYNEQFF
.,few,TRBJ2-7,TRBV27,TGTGCCAGCAGTTTTAGGGCCGATATGGGCGAGCAGTACTTC,CASSFRADMGEQYF
.,.,TRBJ2-7,TRBV6-1,TGTGCCAGCAGTCGCTACGAGCAGTACTTC,CASSRYEQYF
.,.,TRBJ2-7,TRBV5-5,TGTGCCAGCAGCTTGGGCAGTTTCGAGCAGTACTTC,CASSLGSFEQYF
TRBD1,.,TRBJ1-4,TRBV9,TGTGCCAGCAGCTTAGGTAGGGGGCGCCGTGAAAAACTGTTTTTT,CASSLGRGRREKLFF